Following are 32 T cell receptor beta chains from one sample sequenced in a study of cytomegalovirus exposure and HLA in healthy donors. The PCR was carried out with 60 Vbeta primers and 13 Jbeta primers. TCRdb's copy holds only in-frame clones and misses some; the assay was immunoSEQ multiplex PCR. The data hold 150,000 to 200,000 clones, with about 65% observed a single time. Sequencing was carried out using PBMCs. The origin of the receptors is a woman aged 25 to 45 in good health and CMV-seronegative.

This chain's CDR3 is CASSPGLNNSPLHF. The CDR3 nucleotides are TGTGCCAGCAGCCCGGGACTGAATAATTCACCCCTCCACTTT. This sequence joins TRBV7-9 and TRBJ1-6; D may be TRBD1 (5 bases). CDR3 length equals 14 residues. Germline V gene sequence: CDR1 SEHNR, CDR2 FQNEAQ (reference sequence). Between the trimmed V and J ends, which lost 5 bases and 5 bases, there was a span of 10 bases.

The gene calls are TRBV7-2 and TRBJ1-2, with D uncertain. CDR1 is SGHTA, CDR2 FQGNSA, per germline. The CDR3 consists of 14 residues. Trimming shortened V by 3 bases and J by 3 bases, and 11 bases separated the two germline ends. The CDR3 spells CASSLGSGDYGYTF. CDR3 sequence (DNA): TGTGCCAGCAGCTTGGGATCCGGGGACTATGGCTACACCTTC.

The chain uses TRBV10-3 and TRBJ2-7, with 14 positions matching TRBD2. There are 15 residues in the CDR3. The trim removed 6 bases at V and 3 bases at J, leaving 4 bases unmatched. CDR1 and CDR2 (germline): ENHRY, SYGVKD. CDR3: CAIRGTSGSIYEQYF. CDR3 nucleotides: TGTGCCATCAGGGGGACTAGCGGGAGCATCTACGAGCAGTACTTC.

CDR3 bases: TGTGCTAGTGGCATCACAGGGGGTGGAAACACCATATATTTT. Protein sequence: CASGITGGGNTIYF. The rearrangement links TRBV12-5 to TRBJ1-3, with 8 bases that match TRBD1. CDR3 size: 14 residues. Germline lookup yields CDR1 LGHNT and CDR2 FRNRAP. The junction had 4 bases not matched to a gene; V was cut back by 6 bases and J by 3 bases.

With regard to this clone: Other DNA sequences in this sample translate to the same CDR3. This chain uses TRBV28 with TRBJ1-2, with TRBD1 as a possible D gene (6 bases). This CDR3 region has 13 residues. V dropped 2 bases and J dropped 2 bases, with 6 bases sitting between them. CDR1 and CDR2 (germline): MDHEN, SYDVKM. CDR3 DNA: TGTGCCAGCAGTTTAGGACAGAACTATGGCTACACCTTC. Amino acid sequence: CASSLGQNYGYTF.

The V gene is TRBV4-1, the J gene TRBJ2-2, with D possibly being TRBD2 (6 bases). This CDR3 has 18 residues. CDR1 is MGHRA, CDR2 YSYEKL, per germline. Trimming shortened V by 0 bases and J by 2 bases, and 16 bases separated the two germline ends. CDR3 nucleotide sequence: TGCGCCAGCAGCCAAGATGGGGTTAGCGGATATAACACCGGGGAGCTGTTTTTT. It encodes CASSQDGVSGYNTGELFF.

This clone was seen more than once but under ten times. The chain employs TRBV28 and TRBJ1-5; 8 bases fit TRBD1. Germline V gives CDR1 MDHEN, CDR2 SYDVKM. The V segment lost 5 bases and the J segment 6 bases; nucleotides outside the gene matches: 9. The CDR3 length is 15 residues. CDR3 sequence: CASSALGTGRQPQHF. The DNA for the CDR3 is TGTGCCAGCAGTGCCCTCGGGACAGGTCGTCAGCCCCAGCATTTT.

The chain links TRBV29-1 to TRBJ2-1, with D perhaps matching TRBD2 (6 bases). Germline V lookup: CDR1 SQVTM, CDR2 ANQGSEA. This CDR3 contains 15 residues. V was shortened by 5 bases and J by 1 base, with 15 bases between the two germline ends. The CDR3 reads CSVILAQGSYNEQFF. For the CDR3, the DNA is TGCAGCGTTATACTAGCCCAGGGATCCTACAATGAGCAGTTCTTC.

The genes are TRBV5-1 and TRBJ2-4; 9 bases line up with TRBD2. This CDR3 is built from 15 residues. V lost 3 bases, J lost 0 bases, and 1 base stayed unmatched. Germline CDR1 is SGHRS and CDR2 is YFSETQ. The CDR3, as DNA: TGCGCCAGCAGCTCTAGCGGGACAGCCAAAAACATTCAGTACTTC. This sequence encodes CASSSSGTAKNIQYF.

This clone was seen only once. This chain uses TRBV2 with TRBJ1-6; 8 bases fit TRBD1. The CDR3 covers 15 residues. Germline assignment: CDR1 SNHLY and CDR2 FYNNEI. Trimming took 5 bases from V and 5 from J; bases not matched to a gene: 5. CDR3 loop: CASSKDRAHNSPLHF. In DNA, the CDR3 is TGTGCCAGCAGTAAGGACAGGGCCCATAATTCACCCCTCCACTTT.

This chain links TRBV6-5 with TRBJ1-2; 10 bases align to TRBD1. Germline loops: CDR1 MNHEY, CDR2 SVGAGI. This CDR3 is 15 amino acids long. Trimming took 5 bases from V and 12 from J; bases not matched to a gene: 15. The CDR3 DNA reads TGTGCCAGCAGTAAGCCCGGGACAGGGGCTCTAGGCCACACCTTC. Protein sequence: CASSKPGTGALGHTF.

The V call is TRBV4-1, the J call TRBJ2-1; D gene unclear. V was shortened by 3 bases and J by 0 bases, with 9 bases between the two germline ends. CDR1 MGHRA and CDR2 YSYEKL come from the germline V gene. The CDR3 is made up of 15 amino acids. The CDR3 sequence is CASSHAADSYNEQFF. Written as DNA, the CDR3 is TGCGCCAGCAGCCATGCGGCAGACTCCTACAATGAGCAGTTCTTC.

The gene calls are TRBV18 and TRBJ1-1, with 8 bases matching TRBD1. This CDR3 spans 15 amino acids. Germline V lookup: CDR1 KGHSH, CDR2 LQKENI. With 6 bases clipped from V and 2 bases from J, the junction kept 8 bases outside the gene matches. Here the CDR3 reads CASSFIQGDNTEAFF. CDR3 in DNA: TGTGCCAGCTCTTTTATACAGGGGGATAACACTGAAGCTTTCTTT.

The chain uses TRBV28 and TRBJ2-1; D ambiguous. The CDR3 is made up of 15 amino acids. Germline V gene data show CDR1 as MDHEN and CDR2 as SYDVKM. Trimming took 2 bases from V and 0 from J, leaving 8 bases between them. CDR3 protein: CASSLGLLSYNEQFF. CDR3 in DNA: TGTGCCAGCAGTTTAGGGCTTCTCTCCTACAATGAGCAGTTCTTC.

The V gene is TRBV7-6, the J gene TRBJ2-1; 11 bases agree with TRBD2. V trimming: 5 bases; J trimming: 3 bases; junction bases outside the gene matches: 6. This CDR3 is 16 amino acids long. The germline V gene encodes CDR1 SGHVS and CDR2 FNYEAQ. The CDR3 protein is CASSAYLAGGYNEQFF. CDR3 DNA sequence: TGTGCCAGCAGCGCGTACCTAGCGGGGGGCTACAATGAGCAGTTCTTC.

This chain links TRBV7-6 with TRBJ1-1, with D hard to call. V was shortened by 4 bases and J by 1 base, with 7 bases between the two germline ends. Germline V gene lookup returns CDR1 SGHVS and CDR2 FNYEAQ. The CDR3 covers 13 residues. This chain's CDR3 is CASSSPRNTEAFF. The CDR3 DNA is TGTGCCAGCAGCTCCCCCAGGAACACTGAAGCTTTCTTT.

CDR3 protein: CASSPKYRQGRGSYNSPLHF. In nucleotides, the CDR3 is TGCGCCAGCAGCCCAAAGTATCGACAGGGTCGAGGCTCCTATAATTCACCCCTCCACTTT. This chain joins TRBV5-1 and TRBJ1-6; 7 nucleotides line up with TRBD1. Germline V gene sequence: CDR1 SGHRS, CDR2 YFSETQ. This CDR3 has 20 residues. Germline trimming cut 4 bases from V and 0 bases from J; bases unmatched to any gene: 16.

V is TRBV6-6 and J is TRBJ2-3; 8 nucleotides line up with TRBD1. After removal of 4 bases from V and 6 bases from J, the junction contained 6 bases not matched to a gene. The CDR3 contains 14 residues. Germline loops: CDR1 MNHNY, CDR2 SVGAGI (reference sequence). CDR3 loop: CASSSFRGPDTQYF. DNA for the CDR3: TGTGCCAGCAGTTCTTTCAGGGGGCCCGATACGCAGTATTTT.

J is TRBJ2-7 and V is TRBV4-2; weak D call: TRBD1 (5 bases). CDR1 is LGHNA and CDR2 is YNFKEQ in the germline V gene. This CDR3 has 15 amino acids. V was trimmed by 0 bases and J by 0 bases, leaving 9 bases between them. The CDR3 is CASSQDTGYSYEQYF. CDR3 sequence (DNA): TGTGCCAGCAGCCAAGATACAGGATACTCCTACGAGCAGTACTTC.

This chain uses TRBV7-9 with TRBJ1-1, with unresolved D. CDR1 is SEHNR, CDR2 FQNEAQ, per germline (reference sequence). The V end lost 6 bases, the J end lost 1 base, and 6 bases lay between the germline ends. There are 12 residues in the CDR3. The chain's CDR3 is CASRTRNTEAFF. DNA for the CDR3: TGTGCCAGCAGGACAAGGAACACTGAAGCTTTCTTT.

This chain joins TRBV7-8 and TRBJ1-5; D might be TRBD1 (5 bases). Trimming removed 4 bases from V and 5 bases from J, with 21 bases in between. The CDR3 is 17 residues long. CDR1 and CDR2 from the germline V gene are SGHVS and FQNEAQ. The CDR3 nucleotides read TGTGCCAGCAGCTCGTCCTTAGTGGCCAGGGCAGATCAGCCCCAGCATTTT. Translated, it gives CASSSSLVARADQPQHF.

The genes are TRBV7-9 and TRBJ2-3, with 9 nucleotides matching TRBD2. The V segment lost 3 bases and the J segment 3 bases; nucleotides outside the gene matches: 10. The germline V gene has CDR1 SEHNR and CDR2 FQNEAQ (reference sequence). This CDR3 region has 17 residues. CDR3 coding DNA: TGTGCCAGCAGCTTTCGAATTAGCGGGAGAAATACAGATACGCAGTATTTT. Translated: CASSFRISGRNTDTQYF.

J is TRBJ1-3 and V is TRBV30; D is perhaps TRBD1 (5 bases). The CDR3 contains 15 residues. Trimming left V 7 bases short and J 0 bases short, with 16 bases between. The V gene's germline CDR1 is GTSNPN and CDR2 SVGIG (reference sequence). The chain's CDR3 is CASQGNRFSGNTIYF. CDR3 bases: TGTGCCTCCCAGGGAAACAGGTTCTCTGGAAACACCATATATTTT.

CDR3 nucleotide sequence: TGTGCCAGTAGTTCCCCCGGGACAGCCTTGGACCTCCACTTT. Encoded protein: CASSSPGTALDLHF. The gene calls are TRBV19 and TRBJ1-6; TRBD1 agrees at 7 bases. CDR1 is LNHDA, CDR2 SQIVND, per germline (reference sequence). The V segment lost 5 bases and the J segment 15 bases; nucleotides outside the gene matches: 13. CDR3 length: 14 residues.

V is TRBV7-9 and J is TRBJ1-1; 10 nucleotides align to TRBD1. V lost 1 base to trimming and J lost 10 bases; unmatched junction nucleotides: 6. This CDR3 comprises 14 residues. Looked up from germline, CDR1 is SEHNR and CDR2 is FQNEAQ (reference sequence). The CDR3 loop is CASSLGGTGAGAFF. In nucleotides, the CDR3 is TGTGCCAGCAGCTTAGGGGGGACAGGGGCCGGAGCTTTCTTT. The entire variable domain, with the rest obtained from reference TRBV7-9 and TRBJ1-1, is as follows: DTGVSQNPRHKITKRGQNVTFRCDPISEHNRLYWYRQTLGQGPEFLTYFQNEAQLEKSRLLSDRFSAERPKGSFSTLEIQRTEQGDSAMYLCASSLGGTGAGAFFGQGTRLTVV.

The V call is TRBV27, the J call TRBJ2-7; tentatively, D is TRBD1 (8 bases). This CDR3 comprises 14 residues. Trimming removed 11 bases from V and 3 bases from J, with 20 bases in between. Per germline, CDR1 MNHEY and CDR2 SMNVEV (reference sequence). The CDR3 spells CAGQGLFPFYEQYF. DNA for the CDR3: TGTGCCGGACAGGGACTATTCCCATTCTACGAGCAGTACTTC.

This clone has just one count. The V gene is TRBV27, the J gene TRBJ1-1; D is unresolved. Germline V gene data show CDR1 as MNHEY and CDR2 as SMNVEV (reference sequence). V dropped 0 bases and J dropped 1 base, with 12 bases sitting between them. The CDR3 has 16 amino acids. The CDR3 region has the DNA TGTGCCAGCAGTTTATCGGCGACGACTTCGAACACTGAAGCTTTCTTT. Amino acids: CASSLSATTSNTEAFF.

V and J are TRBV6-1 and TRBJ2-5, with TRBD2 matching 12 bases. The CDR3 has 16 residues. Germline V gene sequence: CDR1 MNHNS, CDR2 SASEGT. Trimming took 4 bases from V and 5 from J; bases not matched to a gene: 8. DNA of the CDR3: TGTGCCAGCAGTGCGTACCCCGGGACTAGCGGGGAGACCCAGTACTTC. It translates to CASSAYPGTSGETQYF.

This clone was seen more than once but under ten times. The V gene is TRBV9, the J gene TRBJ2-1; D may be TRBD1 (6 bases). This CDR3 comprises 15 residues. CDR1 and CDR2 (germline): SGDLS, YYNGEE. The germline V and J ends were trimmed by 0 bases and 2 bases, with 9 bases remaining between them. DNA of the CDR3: TGTGCCAGCAGCGTAGCGACAGGACCCTACAATGAGCAGTTCTTC. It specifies CASSVATGPYNEQFF.

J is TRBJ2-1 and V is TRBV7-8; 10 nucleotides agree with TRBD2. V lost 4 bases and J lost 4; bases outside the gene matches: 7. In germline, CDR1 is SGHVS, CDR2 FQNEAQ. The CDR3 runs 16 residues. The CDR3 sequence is CASSSLGLADYNEQFF. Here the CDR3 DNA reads TGTGCCAGCAGCTCTTTAGGACTAGCGGATTACAATGAGCAGTTCTTC.

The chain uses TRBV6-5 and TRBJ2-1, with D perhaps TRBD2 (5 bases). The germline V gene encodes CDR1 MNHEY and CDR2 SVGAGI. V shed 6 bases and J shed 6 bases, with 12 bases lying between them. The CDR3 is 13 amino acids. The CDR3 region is CASRSDGVNEQFF. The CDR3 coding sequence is TGTGCCAGCAGATCCGACGGGGTCAATGAGCAGTTCTTC.

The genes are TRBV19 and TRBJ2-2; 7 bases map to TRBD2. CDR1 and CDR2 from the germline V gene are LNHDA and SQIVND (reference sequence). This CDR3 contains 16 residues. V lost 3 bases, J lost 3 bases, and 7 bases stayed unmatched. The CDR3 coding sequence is TGTGCCAGTAGTATTTTCGGGGGGTGGGACACCGGGGAGCTGTTTTTT. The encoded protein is CASSIFGGWDTGELFF.